This T cell receptor beta chain was profiled in a study of beta chain features in type 1 diabetes. Study-level background: Healthy donors and patients had similar age, gender and cell yields.

Study-wide results and limits: The study found fewer insertions and more deletions at VDJ junctions in type 1 diabetes patients. TCRB CDR3 length was moderately but significantly reduced in all four CD4+ subsets of Type 1 diabetes patients.

Trimming removed 0 bases from V and 1 base from J, with 9 bases in between. The CDR3 spans 15 residues. The V gene's germline CDR1 is MNHEY and CDR2 SVGAGI. About this clone: Its antigen remains unknown.

Sequencing targeted expressed TCRB transcripts, as all isolated RNA had been reverse transcribed. TCRdb's table, derived via immunoSEQ multiplex PCR, lists solely in-frame clones and lacks some. The repertoire holds hundreds of thousands of clones, 11% to 15% seen once, with roughly 0.04% in the top ten. The receptor was isolated from a man between 18 and 35 years old with type 1 diabetes. The sequenced sample consisted of naive CD4+ T cells from blood. The chain joins TRBV6-5 to TRBJ1-1; D unresolved. The CDR3 DNA sequence: TGTGCCAGCAGTTACTCGGAGCAGCCGAACACTGAAGCTTTCTTT. It is translated as CASSYSEQPNTEAFF.